In its sample, the clone carrying this TCR beta chain was seen many times. Its antigen is currently unknown. Trimming at V came to 5 bases and at J to 1 base, leaving 9 bases not matched to a gene. CDR3 length equals 16 residues. The germline V gene has CDR1 SGHVS and CDR2 FQNEAQ. These data come from a study of neurological immune-mediated disorders. Points from the study as a whole: No link was found between any clinical or MRI feature and the multiple sclerosis repertoire cluster.

MiXCR was run by TCRdb on the 5' RACE reads, yielding one entry per CDR3 protein. Of 87,000 or so distinct CDR3 sequences listed, 3.5% are singletons. The sequence came from a woman under 30 with multiple sclerosis. The sample taken for sequencing was PBMCs. This chain joins TRBV7-8 and TRBJ2-3; TRBD2 matches 7 bases. This CDR3 reads CASSPTFLAGTDTQYF. In nucleotides, the CDR3 is TGTGCCAGCAGCCCCACGTTCCTAGCGGGCACAGATACGCAGTATTTT.